This TCR beta chain was identified during a study of technical replicates of blood from a handful of donors. Assay used: immunoSEQ multiplex PCR; TCRdb lists only in-frame clones, some missing. The sample includes more than 70,000 clones, 93% of them seen just once. V was trimmed by 4 bases and J by 2 bases, leaving 16 bases between them. The CDR3 extends over 16 amino acids. From germline, CDR1 is SGHDN and CDR2 FVKESK. Sequencing was carried out using T cells isolated from PBMCs. The TCR sequence derives from a human donor in good health. The chain recombines TRBV14 with TRBJ2-3; possible D gene TRBD2, 6 bases. The CDR3 protein is CASSPSSGAITDTQYF. CDR3 DNA sequence: TGTGCCAGCAGCCCAAGTTCGGGAGCTATCACAGATACGCAGTATTTT.